Listed here is a single T cell receptor beta chain. Antigen: not known. The data belong to a study of vaccination and CD4 T cells after COVID-19. The Oncomine TCR Beta short-read assay sequenced DNA from cultured CD4+ T cells. TCRdb passed the PCR reads through MiXCR, listing each CDR3 protein once. The sample holds 25,000 to 30,000 distinct CDR3 sequences, about 50% seen once. V lost 7 bases and J 0 bases, leaving 7 bases between the germline ends. The CDR3 length is 13 residues. Treatment noted: approximately 9-day PBMC culture with coronavirus spike peptide pools or control peptides (ViraFEST assay). Via ViraFEST, peptide pools expanded antigen-specific T cells before TCR sequencing. Healthy vaccinees, negative for nucleocapsid antibodies before and after vaccination, had no earlier SARS-CoV-2 infection. Culture of fewer than 2.5 million PBMCs per well took place with roughly 9.6 IU/ml IL-2 and 9 to 10 ug/ml peptide pools.

The J gene is TRBJ2-1, the V gene TRBV12-3 or TRBV12-4, with unresolved D. This TCR was sampled from a human donor who received a COVID-19 vaccine. The sequencing here drew on CD4+ T cells from blood, cultured in vitro, taken before SARS-CoV-2 vaccination. Here the CDR3 reads CASTGRSYNEQFF. The CDR3 DNA reads TGTGCCAGCACTGGTCGCTCCTACAATGAGCAGTTCTTC.